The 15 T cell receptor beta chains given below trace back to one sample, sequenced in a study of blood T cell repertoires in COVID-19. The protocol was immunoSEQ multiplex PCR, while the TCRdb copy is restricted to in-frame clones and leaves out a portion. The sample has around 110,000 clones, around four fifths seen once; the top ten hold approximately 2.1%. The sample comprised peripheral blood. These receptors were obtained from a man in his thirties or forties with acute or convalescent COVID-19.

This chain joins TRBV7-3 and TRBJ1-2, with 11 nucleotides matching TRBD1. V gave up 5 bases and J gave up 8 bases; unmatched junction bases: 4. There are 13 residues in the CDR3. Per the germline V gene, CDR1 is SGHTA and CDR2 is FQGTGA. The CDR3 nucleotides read TGTGCCAGCAGCCAGGGACAGGGGGTCGGCTACACCTTC. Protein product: CASSQGQGVGYTF.

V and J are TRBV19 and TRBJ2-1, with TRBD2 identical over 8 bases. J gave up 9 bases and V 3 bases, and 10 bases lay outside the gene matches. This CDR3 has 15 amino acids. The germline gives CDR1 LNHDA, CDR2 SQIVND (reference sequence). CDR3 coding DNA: TGTGCCAGTAGTATTGGAGCGGGAGCCGGCGGTGAGCAGTTCTTC. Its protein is CASSIGAGAGGEQFF.

The CDR3 DNA sequence: TGTGCCATCAGTGAGCCCCCAGGGGTTACGCAGTATTTT. Its protein product is CAISEPPGVTQYF. The rearrangement joins TRBV10-3 to TRBJ2-3, with D possibly TRBD1 on 6 matching bases. This CDR3 has 13 residues. Germline CDR1 is ENHRY and CDR2 is SYGVKD. V was cut by 2 bases and J by 8 bases, with 11 bases left in between.

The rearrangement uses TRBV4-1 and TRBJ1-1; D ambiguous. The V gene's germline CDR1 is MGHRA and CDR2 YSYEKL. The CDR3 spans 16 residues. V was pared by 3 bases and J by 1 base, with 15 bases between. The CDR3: CASSQIGLRANTEAFF. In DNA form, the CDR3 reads TGCGCCAGCAGCCAGATAGGGTTGCGGGCGAACACTGAAGCTTTCTTT.

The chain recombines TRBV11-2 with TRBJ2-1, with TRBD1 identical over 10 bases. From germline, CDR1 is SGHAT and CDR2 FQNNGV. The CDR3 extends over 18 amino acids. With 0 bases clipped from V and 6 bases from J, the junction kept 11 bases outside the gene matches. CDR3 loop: CASSLDFGTGDPGNEQFF. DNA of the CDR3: TGTGCCAGCAGCTTAGACTTCGGGACAGGGGATCCGGGCAATGAGCAGTTCTTC.

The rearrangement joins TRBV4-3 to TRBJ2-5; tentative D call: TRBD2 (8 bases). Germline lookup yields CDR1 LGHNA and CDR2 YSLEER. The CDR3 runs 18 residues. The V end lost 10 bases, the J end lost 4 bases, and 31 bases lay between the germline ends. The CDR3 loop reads CATRKGAGGRRPSETQYF. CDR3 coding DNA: TGCGCCACCCGGAAGGGGGCGGGGGGCCGGAGGCCCTCAGAGACCCAGTACTTC.

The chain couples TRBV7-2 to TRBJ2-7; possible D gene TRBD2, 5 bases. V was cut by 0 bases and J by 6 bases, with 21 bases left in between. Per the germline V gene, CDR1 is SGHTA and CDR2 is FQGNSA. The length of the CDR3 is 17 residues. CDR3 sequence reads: CASSLAGWAALAGEQYF. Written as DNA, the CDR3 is TGTGCCAGCAGCTTAGCGGGGTGGGCAGCTCTCGCGGGCGAGCAGTACTTC.

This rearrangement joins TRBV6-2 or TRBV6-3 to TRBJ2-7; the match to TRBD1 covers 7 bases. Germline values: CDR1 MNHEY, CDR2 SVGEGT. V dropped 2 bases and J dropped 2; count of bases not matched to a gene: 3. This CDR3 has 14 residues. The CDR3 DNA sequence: TGTGCCAGCAGTTACGTGGACAGGCCCTACGAGCAGTACTTC. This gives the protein CASSYVDRPYEQYF.

The CDR3 sequence is CASSQQGAGNTEAFF. The CDR3 DNA sequence: TGCGCCAGCAGCCAGCAGGGGGCGGGGAACACTGAAGCTTTCTTT. The chain links TRBV4-1 to TRBJ1-1; 8 positions match TRBD1. The V gene's germline CDR1 is MGHRA and CDR2 YSYEKL. The length of the CDR3 is 15 residues. V lost 3 bases, J lost 1 base, and 4 bases stayed unmatched.

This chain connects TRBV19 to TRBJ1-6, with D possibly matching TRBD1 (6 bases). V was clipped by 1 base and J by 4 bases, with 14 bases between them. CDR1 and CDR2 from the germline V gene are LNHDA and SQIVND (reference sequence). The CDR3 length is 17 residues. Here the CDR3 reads CASSIAVTGLYNSPLHF. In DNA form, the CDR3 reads TGTGCCAGTAGTATAGCCGTGACAGGATTATATAATTCACCCCTCCACTTT.

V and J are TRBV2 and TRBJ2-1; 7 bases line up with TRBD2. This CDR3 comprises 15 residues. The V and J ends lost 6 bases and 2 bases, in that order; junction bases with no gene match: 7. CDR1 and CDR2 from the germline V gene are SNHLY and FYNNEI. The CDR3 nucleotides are TGTGCCAGCAGAGGGGCTAGCGGTACCTACAATGAGCAGTTCTTC. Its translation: CASRGASGTYNEQFF.

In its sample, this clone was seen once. CDR3 loop: CASSPDRVYYTF. The CDR3 DNA reads TGTGCCAGCAGCCCGGACAGGGTGTACTACACCTTC. The chain combines TRBV5-4 with TRBJ1-2, with TRBD1 identical over 8 bases. V shed 4 bases, J shed 10 bases, and the junction held 6 bases outside the gene matches. The CDR3 extends over 12 amino acids. CDR1 is SGHNT, CDR2 YYREEE, per germline (reference sequence).

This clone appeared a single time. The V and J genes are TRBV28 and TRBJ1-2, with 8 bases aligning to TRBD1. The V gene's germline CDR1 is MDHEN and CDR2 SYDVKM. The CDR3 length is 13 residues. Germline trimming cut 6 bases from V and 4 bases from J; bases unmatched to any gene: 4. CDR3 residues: CASRPGGGYGYTF. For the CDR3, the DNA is TGTGCCAGCAGGCCAGGGGGCGGCTATGGCTACACCTTC.

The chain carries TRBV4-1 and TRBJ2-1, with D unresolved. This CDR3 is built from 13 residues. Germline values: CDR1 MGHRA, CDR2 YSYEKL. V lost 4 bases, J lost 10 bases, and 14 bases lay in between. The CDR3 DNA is TGCGCCAGCAGCCCCACGACGGGTTTCGAGCAGTTCTTC. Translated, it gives CASSPTTGFEQFF.

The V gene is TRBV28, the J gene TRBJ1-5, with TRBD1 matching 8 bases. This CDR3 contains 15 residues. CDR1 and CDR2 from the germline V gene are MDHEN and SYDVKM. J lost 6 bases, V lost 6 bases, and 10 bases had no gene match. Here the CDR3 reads CASSYPDRAVQPQHF. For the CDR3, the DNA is TGTGCCAGCAGCTATCCGGACAGGGCTGTTCAGCCCCAGCATTTT.